This entry describes one T cell receptor (beta chain). These data originate in a study of CD8 T cells in Susac syndrome. Study in general: Intravenous immunoglobulin alone or corticosteroids were being given to patients with Susac syndrome at blood draw, unless they were therapy-naive.

TEMRA cells underwent FACS enrichment and CD8+ and CD4+ T cells underwent negative isolation. Reverse transcription of roughly 0.5 to 1 ug RNA was carried out with random hexamers. Amplification of TCR beta CDR3 was carried out by immunoSEQ multiplex PCR, which covered 54 Vbeta and 13 Jbeta segments. A single record per CDR3 protein comes from TCRdb applying MiXCR to the immunoSEQ multiplex PCR reads. The data contain around 200,000 distinct CDR3 sequences, roughly 94% of them seen just once; the ten biggest clones take up approximately 0.099%. The V end was cut by 7 bases, the J end by 0 bases, with 10 bases between. The germline CDR1 and CDR2 sequences are MDHEN and SYDVKM. The CDR3 has 13 amino acids.

The sequence derives from a human donor with Susac syndrome. The rearrangement uses TRBV28 and TRBJ2-7; D is possibly TRBD2 (6 bases). Sequenced: CD4+ T cells from PBMCs. In DNA form, the CDR3 reads TGTGCCAGCACCTCCGGGAGCTCCTACGAGCAGTACTTC. This gives the protein CASTSGSSYEQYF.